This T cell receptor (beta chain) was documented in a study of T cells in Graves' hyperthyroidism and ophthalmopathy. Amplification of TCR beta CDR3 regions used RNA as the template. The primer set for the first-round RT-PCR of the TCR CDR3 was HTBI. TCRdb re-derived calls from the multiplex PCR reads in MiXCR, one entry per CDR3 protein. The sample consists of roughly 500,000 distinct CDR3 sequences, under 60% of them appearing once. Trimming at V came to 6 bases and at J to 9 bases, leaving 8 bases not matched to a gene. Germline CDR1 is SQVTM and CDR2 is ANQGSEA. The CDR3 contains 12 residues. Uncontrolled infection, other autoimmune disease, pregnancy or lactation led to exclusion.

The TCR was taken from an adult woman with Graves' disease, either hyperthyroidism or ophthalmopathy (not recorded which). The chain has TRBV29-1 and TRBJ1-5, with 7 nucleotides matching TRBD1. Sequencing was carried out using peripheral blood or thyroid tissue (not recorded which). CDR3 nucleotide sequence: TGCAGCGTACAGGGGCGGGAGGGGCCCCAGCATTTT. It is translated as CSVQGREGPQHF.